The following is a TCR beta chain sequence with its context. Libraries were prepared by immunoSEQ multiplex PCR; TCRdb keeps only in-frame clonotypes and omits some of them. Altogether about 94,000 clones are present, 87% being singletons, with the ten largest covering about 0.29%. The data stem from a study of OX40 agonist ivuxolimab in advanced cancers. About the study: Patients received ivuxolimab, an agonistic anti-OX40 (CD134) antibody.

Germline-derived CDR1 and CDR2 are SGHRS and YFSETQ. V was clipped by 3 bases and J by 2 bases, with 13 bases between them. The CDR3 is 15 residues long. The chain uses TRBV5-1 and TRBJ2-3; D is unclear. This receptor was obtained from an adult with an advanced solid tumor such as melanoma, head and neck, liver or kidney cancer. The material sequenced was CD4+ or CD8+ T cells sorted from blood, taken in a trial of the OX40 agonist ivuxolimab. The chain's CDR3 is CASSSRTEITDTQYF. CDR3 DNA: TGCGCCAGCAGCTCCCGGACGGAAATCACAGATACGCAGTATTTT.